This TCR beta chain stems from a study of cytomegalovirus exposure and HLA in healthy donors. Findings and caveats of the study: As a later analysis showed, a missense DCLRE1C variant was linked to trimming of TCR beta V- and J-genes.

The CDR3 spans 12 residues. V was clipped by 6 bases and J by 1 base, with 5 bases between them. From germline, CDR1 is SEHNR and CDR2 FQNEAQ (reference sequence). Healthy bone marrow donors made up the donor group. The PCR was carried out with 60 Vbeta primers and 13 Jbeta primers. Produced via immunoSEQ multiplex PCR; TCRdb's table is partial and in-frame only. The sample has 110,000 to 150,000 clones; roughly 9.7% are singletons. This clone was picked up a small number of times. What it binds is not known. The chain couples TRBV7-9 to TRBJ2-3; D is uncertain. This TCR came from a man aged 45-65 years in good health and CMV-seronegative. Sequencing input: PBMCs. The CDR3 region has the DNA TGTGCCAGCAGTCCTGGCACAGATACGCAGTATTTT. Protein product: CASSPGTDTQYF.